The sequence of this T cell receptor (beta chain) was determined in a study of T cell changes during pregnancy in multiple sclerosis. This CDR3 spans 16 amino acids. V lost 1 base to trimming and J lost 5 bases; unmatched junction nucleotides: 7. Germline CDR1 is MNHEY and CDR2 is SVGAGI. Only in-frame clones appear in the TCRdb table, and some are missing; sequencing was by immunoSEQ multiplex PCR. The repertoire has about 38,000 clones, more than 85% of them found once; the top ten carry around 10%. The source of this sequence is a female donor with multiple sclerosis, enrolled in a pregnancy study. The rearrangement links TRBV6-5 to TRBJ2-3; TRBD2 matches at 9 bases. Material: CD8+ T cells from peripheral blood mononuclear cells, obtained after pregnancy. This CDR3 reads CASSYWGGGELDTQYF. In nucleotides, the CDR3 is TGTGCCAGCAGTTACTGGGGCGGGGGGGAACTAGATACGCAGTATTTT.